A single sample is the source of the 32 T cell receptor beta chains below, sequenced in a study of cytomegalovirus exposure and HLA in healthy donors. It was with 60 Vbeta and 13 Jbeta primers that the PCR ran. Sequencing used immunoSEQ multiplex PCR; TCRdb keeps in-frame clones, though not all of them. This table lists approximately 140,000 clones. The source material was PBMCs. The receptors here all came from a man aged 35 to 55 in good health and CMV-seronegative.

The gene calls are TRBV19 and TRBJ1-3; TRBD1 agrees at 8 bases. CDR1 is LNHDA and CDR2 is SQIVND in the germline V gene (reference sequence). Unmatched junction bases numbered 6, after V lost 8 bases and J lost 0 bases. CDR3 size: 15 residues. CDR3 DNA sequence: TGTGCCAGTTCGACAGGGGCCCTCTCTGGAAACACCATATATTTT. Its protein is CASSTGALSGNTIYF.

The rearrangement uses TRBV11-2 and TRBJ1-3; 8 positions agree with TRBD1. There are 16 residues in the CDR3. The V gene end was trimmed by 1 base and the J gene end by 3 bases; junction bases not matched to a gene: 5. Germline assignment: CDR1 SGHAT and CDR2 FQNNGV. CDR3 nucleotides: TGTGCCAGCAGCTTAGGAGCCAGGGGGCGTGGAAACACCATATATTTT. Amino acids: CASSLGARGRGNTIYF.

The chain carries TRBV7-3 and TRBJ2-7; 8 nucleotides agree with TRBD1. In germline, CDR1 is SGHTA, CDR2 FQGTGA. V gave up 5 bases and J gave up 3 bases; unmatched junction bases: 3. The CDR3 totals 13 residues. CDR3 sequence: CASSHGTGYEQYF. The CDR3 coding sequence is TGTGCCAGCAGCCATGGGACAGGCTACGAGCAGTACTTC.

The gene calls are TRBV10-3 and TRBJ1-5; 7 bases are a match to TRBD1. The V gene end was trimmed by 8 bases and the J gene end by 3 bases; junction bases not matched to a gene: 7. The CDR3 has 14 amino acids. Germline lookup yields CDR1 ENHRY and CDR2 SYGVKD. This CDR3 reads CAIGTGEVNQPQHF. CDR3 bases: TGTGCCATCGGCACAGGGGAAGTCAATCAGCCCCAGCATTTT.

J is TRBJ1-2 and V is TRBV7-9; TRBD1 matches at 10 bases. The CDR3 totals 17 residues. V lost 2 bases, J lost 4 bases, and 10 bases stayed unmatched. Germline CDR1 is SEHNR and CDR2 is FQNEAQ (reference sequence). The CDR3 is CASSLLFNRDRGYGYTF. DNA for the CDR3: TGTGCCAGCAGCTTACTATTCAACCGGGACAGGGGCTATGGCTACACCTTC.

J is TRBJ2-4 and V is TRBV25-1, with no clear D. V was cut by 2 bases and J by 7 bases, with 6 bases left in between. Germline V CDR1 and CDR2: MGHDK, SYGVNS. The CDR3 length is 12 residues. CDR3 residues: CASSEGRNIQYF. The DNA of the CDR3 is TGTGCCAGCAGTGAAGGGCGTAACATTCAGTACTTC.

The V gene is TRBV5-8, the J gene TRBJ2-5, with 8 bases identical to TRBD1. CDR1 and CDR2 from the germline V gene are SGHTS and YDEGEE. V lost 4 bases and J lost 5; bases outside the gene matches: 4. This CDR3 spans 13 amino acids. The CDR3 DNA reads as TGTGCCAGCAGCCGGGACAGGCAGGAGACCCAGTACTTC. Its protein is CASSRDRQETQYF.

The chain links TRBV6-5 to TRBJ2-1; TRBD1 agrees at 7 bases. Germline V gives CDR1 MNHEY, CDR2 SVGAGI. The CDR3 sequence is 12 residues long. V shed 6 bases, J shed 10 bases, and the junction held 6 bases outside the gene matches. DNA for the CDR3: TGTGCCAGCAGCTTCCAGGGGGTAGAGCAGTTCTTC. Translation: CASSFQGVEQFF.

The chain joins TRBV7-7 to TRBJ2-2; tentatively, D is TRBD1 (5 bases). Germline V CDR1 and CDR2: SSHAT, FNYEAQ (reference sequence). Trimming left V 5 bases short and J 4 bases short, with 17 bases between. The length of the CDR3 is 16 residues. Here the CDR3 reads CASSTNIPGSTGELFF. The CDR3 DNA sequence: TGTGCCAGCAGCACGAATATCCCAGGGTCCACCGGGGAGCTGTTTTTT.

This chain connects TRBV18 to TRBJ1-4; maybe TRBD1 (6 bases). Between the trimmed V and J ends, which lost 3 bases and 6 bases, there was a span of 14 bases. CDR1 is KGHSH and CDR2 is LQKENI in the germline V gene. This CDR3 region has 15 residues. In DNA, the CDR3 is TGTGCCAGCTCACCGCGGGCAGGGGCCTATGAAAAACTGTTTTTT. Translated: CASSPRAGAYEKLFF.

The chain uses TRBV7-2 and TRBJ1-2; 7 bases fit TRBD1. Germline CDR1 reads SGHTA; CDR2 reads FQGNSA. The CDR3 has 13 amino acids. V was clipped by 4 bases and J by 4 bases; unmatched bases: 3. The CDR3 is CASSSGQLYGYTF. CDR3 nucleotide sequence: TGTGCCAGCAGCTCGGGACAGCTCTATGGCTACACCTTC.

The CDR3 region is CATSGQGNYGYTF. CDR3 DNA sequence: TGTGCCACCAGCGGACAGGGAAACTATGGCTACACCTTC. The chain has TRBV15 and TRBJ1-2; TRBD1 agrees at 8 bases. The germline V gene has CDR1 LNHNV and CDR2 YYDKDF (reference sequence). The CDR3 consists of 13 residues. J lost 2 bases, V lost 5 bases, and 1 base had no gene match.

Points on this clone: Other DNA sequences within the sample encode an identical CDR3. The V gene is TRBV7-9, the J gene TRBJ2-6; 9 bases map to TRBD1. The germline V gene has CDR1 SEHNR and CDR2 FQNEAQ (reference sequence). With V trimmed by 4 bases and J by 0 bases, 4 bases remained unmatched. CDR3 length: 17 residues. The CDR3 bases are TGTGCCAGCAGCTCGGGACAGGGAAGCTCTGGGGCCAACGTCCTGACTTTC. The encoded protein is CASSSGQGSSGANVLTF.

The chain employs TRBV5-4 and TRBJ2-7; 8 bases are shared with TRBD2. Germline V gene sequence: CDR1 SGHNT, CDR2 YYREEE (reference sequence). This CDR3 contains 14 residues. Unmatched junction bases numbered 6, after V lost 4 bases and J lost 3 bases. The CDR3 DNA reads TGTGCCAGCAGCCGGGAGGGGGTGCTCTACGAGCAGTACTTC. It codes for CASSREGVLYEQYF.

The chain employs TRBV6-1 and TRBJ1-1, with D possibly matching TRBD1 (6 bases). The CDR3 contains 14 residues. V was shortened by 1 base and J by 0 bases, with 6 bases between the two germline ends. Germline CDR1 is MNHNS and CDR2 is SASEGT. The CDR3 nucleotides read TGTGCCAGCAGTGAAGGACAGGTGAACACTGAAGCTTTCTTT. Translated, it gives CASSEGQVNTEAFF.

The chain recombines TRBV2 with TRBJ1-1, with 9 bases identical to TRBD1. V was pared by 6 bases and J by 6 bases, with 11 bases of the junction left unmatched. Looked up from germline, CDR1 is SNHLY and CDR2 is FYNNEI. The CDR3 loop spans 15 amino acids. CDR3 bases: TGTGCCAGCAGATTAAAAACAGGGGGCACGGCTGAAGCTTTCTTT. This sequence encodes CASRLKTGGTAEAFF.

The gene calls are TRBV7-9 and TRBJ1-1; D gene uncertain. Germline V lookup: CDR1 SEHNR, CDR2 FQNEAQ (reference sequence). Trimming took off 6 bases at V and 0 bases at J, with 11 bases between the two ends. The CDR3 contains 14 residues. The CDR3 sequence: CASSSDSMNTEAFF. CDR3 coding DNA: TGTGCCAGCAGTTCCGACTCGATGAACACTGAAGCTTTCTTT.

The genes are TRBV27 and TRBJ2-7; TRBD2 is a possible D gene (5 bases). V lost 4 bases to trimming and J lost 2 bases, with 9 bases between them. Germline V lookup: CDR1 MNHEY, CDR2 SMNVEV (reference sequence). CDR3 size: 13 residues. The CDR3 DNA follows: TGTGCCAGCAGTTACGGGGAGACCTACGAGCAGTACTTC. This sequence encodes CASSYGETYEQYF.

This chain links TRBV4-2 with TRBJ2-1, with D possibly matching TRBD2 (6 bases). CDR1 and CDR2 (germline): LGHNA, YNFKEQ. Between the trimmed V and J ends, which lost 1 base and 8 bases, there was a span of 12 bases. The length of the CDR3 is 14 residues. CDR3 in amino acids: CASSQGGSSDEQFF. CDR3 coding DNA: TGTGCCAGCAGCCAAGGGGGGTCTAGCGATGAGCAGTTCTTC.

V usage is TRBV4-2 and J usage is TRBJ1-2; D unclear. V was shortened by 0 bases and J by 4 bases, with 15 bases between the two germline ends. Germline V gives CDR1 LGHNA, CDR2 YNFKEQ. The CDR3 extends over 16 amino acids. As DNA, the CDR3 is TGTGCCAGCAGCCAAGAATGGGCCCACAACCTCTATGGCTACACCTTC. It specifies CASSQEWAHNLYGYTF.

The CDR3 here is CASSDFRGDYNEQFF. The DNA for the CDR3 is TGTGCCAGCAGTGATTTCCGGGGGGACTACAATGAGCAGTTCTTC. The rearrangement uses TRBV2 and TRBJ2-1; 7 bases align to TRBD2. Trimming removed 3 bases from V and 3 bases from J; junction bases left unmatched: 5. This CDR3 has 15 residues. CDR1 SNHLY and CDR2 FYNNEI come from the germline V gene.

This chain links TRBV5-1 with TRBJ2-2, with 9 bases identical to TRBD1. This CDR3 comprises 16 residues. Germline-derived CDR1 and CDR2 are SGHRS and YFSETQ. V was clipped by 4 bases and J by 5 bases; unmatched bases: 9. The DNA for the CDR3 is TGCGCCAGCAGCAAGTCGGGACAGGGTACAACCGGGGAGCTGTTTTTT. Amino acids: CASSKSGQGTTGELFF.

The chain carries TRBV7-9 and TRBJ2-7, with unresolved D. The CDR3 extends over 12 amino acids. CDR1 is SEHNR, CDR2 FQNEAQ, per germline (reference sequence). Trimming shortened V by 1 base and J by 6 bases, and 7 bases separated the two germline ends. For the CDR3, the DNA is TGTGCCAGCAGCTTAGGGTTCAGCGAGCAGTACTTC. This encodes CASSLGFSEQYF. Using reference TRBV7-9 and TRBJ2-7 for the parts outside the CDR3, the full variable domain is DTGVSQNPRHKITKRGQNVTFRCDPISEHNRLYWYRQTLGQGPEFLTYFQNEAQLEKSRLLSDRFSAERPKGSFSTLEIQRTEQGDSAMYLCASSLGFSEQYFGPGTRLTVT.

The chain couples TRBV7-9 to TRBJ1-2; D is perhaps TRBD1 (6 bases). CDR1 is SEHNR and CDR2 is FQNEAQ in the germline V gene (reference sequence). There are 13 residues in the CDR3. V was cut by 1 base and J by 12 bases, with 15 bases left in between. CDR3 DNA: TGTGCCAGCAGCTTAGGGACAGAGGGCCATAACACCTTC. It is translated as CASSLGTEGHNTF.

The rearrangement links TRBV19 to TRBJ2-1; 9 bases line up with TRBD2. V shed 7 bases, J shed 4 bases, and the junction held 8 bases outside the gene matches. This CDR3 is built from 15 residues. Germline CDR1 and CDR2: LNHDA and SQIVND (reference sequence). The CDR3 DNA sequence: TGTGCCAGTACTCGAGCGGGGGGCTCGTACAATGAGCAGTTCTTC. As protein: CASTRAGGSYNEQFF.

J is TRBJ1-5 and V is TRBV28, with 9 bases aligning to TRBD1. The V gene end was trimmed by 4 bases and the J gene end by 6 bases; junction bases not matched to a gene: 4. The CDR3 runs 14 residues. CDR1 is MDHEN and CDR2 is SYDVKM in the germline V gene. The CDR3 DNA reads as TGTGCCAGCAGTTCCGGGACAGGGACTCAGCCCCAGCATTTT. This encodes CASSSGTGTQPQHF.

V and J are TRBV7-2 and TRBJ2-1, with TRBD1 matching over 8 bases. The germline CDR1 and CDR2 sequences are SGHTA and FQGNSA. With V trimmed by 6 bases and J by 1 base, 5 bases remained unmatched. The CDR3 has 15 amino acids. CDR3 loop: CASSSGQGSYNEQFF. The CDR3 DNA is TGTGCCAGCAGTTCCGGACAGGGATCCTACAATGAGCAGTTCTTC. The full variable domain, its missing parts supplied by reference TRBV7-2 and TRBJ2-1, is GAGVSQSPSNKVTEKGKDVELRCDPISGHTALYWYRQSLGQGLEFLIYFQGNSAPDKSGLPSDRFSAERTGGSVSTLTIQRTQQEDSAVYLCASSSGQGSYNEQFFGPGTRLTVL.

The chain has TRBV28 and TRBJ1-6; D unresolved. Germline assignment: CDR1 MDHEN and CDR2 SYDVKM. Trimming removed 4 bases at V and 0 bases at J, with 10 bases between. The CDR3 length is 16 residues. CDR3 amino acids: CASSSNADSYNSPLHF. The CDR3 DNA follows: TGTGCCAGCAGTTCAAACGCGGACTCCTATAATTCACCCCTCCACTTT.

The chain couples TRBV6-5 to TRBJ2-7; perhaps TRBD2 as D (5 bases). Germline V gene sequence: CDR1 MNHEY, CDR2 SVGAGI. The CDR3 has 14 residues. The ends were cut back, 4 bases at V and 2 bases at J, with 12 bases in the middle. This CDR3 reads CASSSEGLAYEQYF. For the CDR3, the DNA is TGTGCCAGCAGTTCAGAGGGCTTGGCCTACGAGCAGTACTTC.

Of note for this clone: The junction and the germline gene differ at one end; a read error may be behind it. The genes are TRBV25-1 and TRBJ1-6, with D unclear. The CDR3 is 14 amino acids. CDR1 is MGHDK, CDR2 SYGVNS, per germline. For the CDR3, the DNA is TGTGCCAGCAGTGGCGGCGAGTCAGCTCCACCCTTCCACTTT. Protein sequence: CASSGGESAPPFHF.

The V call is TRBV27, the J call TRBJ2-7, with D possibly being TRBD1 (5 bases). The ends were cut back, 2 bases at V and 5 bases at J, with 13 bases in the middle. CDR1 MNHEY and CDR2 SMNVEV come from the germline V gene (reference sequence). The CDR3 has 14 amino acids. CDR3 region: CASSLSWGRNEQYF. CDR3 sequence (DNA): TGTGCCAGCAGTTTAAGTTGGGGCAGGAACGAGCAGTACTTC.

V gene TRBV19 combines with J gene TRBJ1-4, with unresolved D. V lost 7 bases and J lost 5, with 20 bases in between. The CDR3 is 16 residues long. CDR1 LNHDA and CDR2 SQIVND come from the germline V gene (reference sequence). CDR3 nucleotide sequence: TGTGCCAGTACCCCCTGGAGGTCGCAGGAGAATGAAAAACTGTTTTTT. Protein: CASTPWRSQENEKLFF.